The rows below give T cell receptor beta chains drawn from one sample of a study of beta chain features in type 1 diabetes. Sequenced by immunoSEQ multiplex PCR; TCRdb stores in-frame clones only, minus some. This table has about 250,000 clones, roughly 13% appearing once. What was sequenced was naive CD4+ T cells from blood. The origin of the receptors is a woman aged 35 to 49 in good health. Both conserved end residues are part of each CDR3. Fields, in order: J gene, clone size, V gene, D gene, CDR3 protein, CDR3 DNA. D genes are given only for firm matches. Clone size, where shown, is once, few, many, or a class for clones that have expanded.

j_call: TRBJ1-4; clone_size: few; v_call: TRBV6-5; d_call: .; cdr3_aa: CASRDSLDNEKLFF; cdr3_nt: TGTGCCAGCAGGGACAGTCTCGACAATGAAAAACTGTTTTTT
j_call: TRBJ2-1; clone_size: .; v_call: TRBV7-2; d_call: TRBD2; cdr3_aa: CASSLSLASGGDDEQFF; cdr3_nt: TGTGCCAGCAGCTTGAGTTTGGCTAGCGGGGGGGATGATGAGCAGTTCTTC
j_call: TRBJ2-5; clone_size: many; v_call: TRBV29-1; d_call: .; cdr3_aa: CSVLTGTETQYF; cdr3_nt: TGCAGCGTTCTCACAGGGACGGAGACCCAGTACTTC
j_call: TRBJ2-7; clone_size: .; v_call: TRBV2; d_call: .; cdr3_aa: CASTKLRDTSYEQYF; cdr3_nt: TGTGCCAGCACCAAACTCCGGGACACCTCCTACGAGCAGTACTTC
j_call: TRBJ1-5; clone_size: few; v_call: TRBV19; d_call: TRBD1; cdr3_aa: CASNSGTVNQPQHF; cdr3_nt: TGTGCCAGCAACTCCGGGACAGTCAATCAGCCCCAGCATTTT
j_call: TRBJ2-3; clone_size: few; v_call: TRBV4-1; d_call: TRBD2; cdr3_aa: CASSPWTSGGKSTDTQYF; cdr3_nt: TGCGCCAGCAGCCCGTGGACTAGCGGGGGGAAAAGCACAGATACGCAGTATTTT
j_call: TRBJ1-1; clone_size: few; v_call: TRBV7-8; d_call: .; cdr3_aa: CASSRKLISTEAFF; cdr3_nt: TGTGCCAGCAGCAGAAAACTTATCTCCACTGAAGCTTTCTTT
j_call: TRBJ2-3; clone_size: .; v_call: TRBV27; d_call: TRBD2; cdr3_aa: CASSSVPASGGARDTQYF; cdr3_nt: TGTGCCAGCAGTTCCGTTCCTGCTAGCGGGGGGGCCAGAGATACGCAGTATTTT
j_call: TRBJ2-1; clone_size: .; v_call: TRBV5-6; d_call: .; cdr3_aa: CASSPLVSPFDEQFF; cdr3_nt: TGTGCCAGCAGCCCCCTAGTGTCCCCGTTCGATGAGCAGTTCTTC
j_call: TRBJ2-5; clone_size: .; v_call: TRBV5-4; d_call: .; cdr3_aa: CASSPKLPGTQYF; cdr3_nt: TGTGCCAGCAGCCCCAAACTCCCGGGGACCCAGTACTTC
j_call: TRBJ1-1; clone_size: few; v_call: TRBV2; d_call: .; cdr3_aa: CASSAGIQGAFF; cdr3_nt: TGTGCCAGCAGTGCCGGGATCCAAGGAGCTTTCTTT
j_call: TRBJ1-4; clone_size: .; v_call: TRBV5-1; d_call: .; cdr3_aa: CASSLSTTNEKLFF; cdr3_nt: TGCGCCAGCAGCTTGTCCACAACTAATGAAAAACTGTTTTTT
j_call: TRBJ2-2; clone_size: .; v_call: TRBV5-4; d_call: .; cdr3_aa: CASSSLSVGTGELFF; cdr3_nt: TGTGCCAGCAGCAGCCTTAGCGTCGGCACCGGGGAGCTGTTTTTT
j_call: TRBJ2-1; clone_size: .; v_call: TRBV7-8; d_call: TRBD1; cdr3_aa: CASNRGDEQFF; cdr3_nt: TGTGCCAGCAACAGGGGAGATGAGCAGTTCTTC
j_call: TRBJ1-6; clone_size: few; v_call: TRBV27; d_call: .; cdr3_aa: CASSPDRGFSPLHF; cdr3_nt: TGTGCCAGCAGCCCTGACCGGGGGTTTTCACCCCTCCACTTT
j_call: TRBJ2-3; clone_size: few; v_call: TRBV5-4; d_call: TRBD1; cdr3_aa: CASSQGQGARADTQYF; cdr3_nt: TGTGCCAGCAGCCAGGGACAGGGGGCCAGGGCAGATACGCAGTATTTT
j_call: TRBJ2-2; clone_size: few; v_call: TRBV9; d_call: TRBD2; cdr3_aa: CASSSRASGGTGELFF; cdr3_nt: TGTGCCAGCAGTTCAAGGGCTAGCGGGGGGACCGGGGAGCTGTTTTTT
j_call: TRBJ1-5; clone_size: .; v_call: TRBV7-8; d_call: .; cdr3_aa: CASSYAGTPDQPQHF; cdr3_nt: TGTGCCAGCAGTTACGCCGGGACACCCGATCAGCCCCAGCATTTT
j_call: TRBJ1-6; clone_size: .; v_call: TRBV5-4; d_call: TRBD1; cdr3_aa: CASSLVGGQGAGPLHF; cdr3_nt: TGTGCCAGCAGCTTAGTAGGGGGACAGGGGGCAGGTCCCCTCCACTTT
j_call: TRBJ2-3; clone_size: few; v_call: TRBV9; d_call: .; cdr3_aa: CASSAHEGGLGSTDTQYF; cdr3_nt: TGTGCCAGCAGCGCTCATGAGGGGGGGCTGGGATCAACAGATACGCAGTATTTT
j_call: TRBJ2-7; clone_size: .; v_call: TRBV5-6; d_call: .; cdr3_aa: CASSPGGQTYEQYF; cdr3_nt: TGTGCCAGCAGCCCCGGGGGACAGACCTACGAGCAGTACTTC
j_call: TRBJ1-5; clone_size: .; v_call: TRBV7-2; d_call: .; cdr3_aa: CASSPAPSGQPQHF; cdr3_nt: TGTGCCAGCAGCCCGGCCCCGTCGGGTCAGCCCCAGCATTTT
j_call: TRBJ2-1; clone_size: few; v_call: TRBV9; d_call: .; cdr3_aa: CASSVRTVYNEQFF; cdr3_nt: TGTGCCAGCAGCGTCCGGACAGTTTACAATGAGCAGTTCTTC
j_call: TRBJ1-2; clone_size: .; v_call: TRBV4-3; d_call: TRBD1; cdr3_aa: CASSREGLQGVDGYTF; cdr3_nt: TGCGCCAGCAGCCGAGAAGGTTTACAGGGGGTCGATGGCTACACCTTC
j_call: TRBJ2-7; clone_size: .; v_call: TRBV2; d_call: TRBD1; cdr3_aa: CASSERTGAYEQYF; cdr3_nt: TGTGCCAGCAGTGAAAGGACAGGGGCCTACGAGCAGTACTTC